This TCR beta chain stems from a study of shared clonotypes between healthy human individuals. Clones were sequenced by immunoSEQ multiplex PCR, and TCRdb holds only the in-frame ones, with some missing. This sample carries about 2.3 million clones, approximately 93% of them seen once, and the ten largest clones take 0.39%. This CDR3 is built from 14 residues. CDR1 and CDR2 (germline): SGDLS, YYNGEE. Unmatched junction bases numbered 4, after V lost 0 bases and J lost 7 bases. Sequences were obtained from naive CD4+ T cells from PBMCs. Subset meaning: CD45RA+ positively selected. The V gene is TRBV9, the J gene TRBJ2-5; 9 nucleotides agree with TRBD2. This TCR was sampled from a man in his late teens or twenties in good health. Some clones in this sample may be carry-over from other donors' samples. CDR3 in amino acids: CASSVGSGGATQYF. CDR3 DNA sequence: TGTGCCAGCAGCGTAGGTAGCGGGGGCGCGACCCAGTACTTC. The complete variable domain, with remaining parts taken from reference TRBV9 and TRBJ2-5, reads DSGVTQTPKHLITATGQRVTLRCSPRSGDLSVYWYQQSLDQGLQFLIQYYNGEERAKGNILERFSAQQFPDLHSELNLSSLELGDSALYFCASSVGSGGATQYFGPGTRLLVL.